This T cell receptor beta chain is from a study of OX40 agonist ivuxolimab in advanced cancers. For the study at large: Partial responses were observed in three patients, of whom one had hepatocellular carcinoma and two had cutaneous melanoma.

A note on this clone: Antigen specificity is unknown.

Assay: immunoSEQ multiplex PCR; the TCRdb copy retains only in-frame clones and omits some. The table records around 79,000 clones, approximately 85% of them present only once. Patients with autoimmune history or systemic immunosuppression were excluded. Study conclusions and caveats: Near-lowest levels of clonal expansion characterized partial responders at 0.1-3.0 mg/kg.

The origin of this receptor is an adult with an advanced solid tumor such as melanoma, head and neck, liver or kidney cancer. The material sequenced was CD4+ or CD8+ T cells sorted from blood, taken in a trial of the OX40 agonist ivuxolimab.

The CDR3 DNA reads as TGTGCCAGCTCACGTACGGGTCCCAAGAGTGGGTACAATGAGCAGTTCTTC. It specifies CASSRTGPKSGYNEQFF. The gene calls are TRBV18 and TRBJ2-1; D uncertain. CDR3 length: 17 amino acids. Germline-derived CDR1 and CDR2 are KGHSH and LQKENI. V was shortened by 4 bases and J by 4 bases, with 20 bases between the two germline ends.